This T cell receptor (beta chain) was captured by sequencing in a study of shared clonotypes between healthy human individuals. Study observations and caveats: Compared with clonotypes that all four donors shared, non-shared clonotypes had lower generation probabilities.

Some clones are missing from TCRdb's copy, which holds only in-frame ones; the method was immunoSEQ multiplex PCR. The table includes about 600,000 clones, about 98% detected once. The naive CD8 fraction comprised CD45RO-negative cells positively selected for CCR7 and excluded terminally differentiated effector memory CD45RA+ cells. This clone appeared once. As yet, its antigen is unknown. There are 14 residues in the CDR3. Deletions cut 4 bases from V and 12 bases from J, with 22 bases between. Per the germline V gene, CDR1 is MNHEY and CDR2 is SMNVEV (reference sequence). V and J are TRBV27 and TRBJ2-7, with D perhaps TRBD1 (6 bases). Source material: naive CD8+ T cells sorted from blood. This TCR was recovered from a man aged 30 to 45 in good health. CDR3 coding DNA: TGTGCCAGCAGTTCAGGGACATTTTCTCCACAGTGGTACTTC. Translation: CASSSGTFSPQWYF.